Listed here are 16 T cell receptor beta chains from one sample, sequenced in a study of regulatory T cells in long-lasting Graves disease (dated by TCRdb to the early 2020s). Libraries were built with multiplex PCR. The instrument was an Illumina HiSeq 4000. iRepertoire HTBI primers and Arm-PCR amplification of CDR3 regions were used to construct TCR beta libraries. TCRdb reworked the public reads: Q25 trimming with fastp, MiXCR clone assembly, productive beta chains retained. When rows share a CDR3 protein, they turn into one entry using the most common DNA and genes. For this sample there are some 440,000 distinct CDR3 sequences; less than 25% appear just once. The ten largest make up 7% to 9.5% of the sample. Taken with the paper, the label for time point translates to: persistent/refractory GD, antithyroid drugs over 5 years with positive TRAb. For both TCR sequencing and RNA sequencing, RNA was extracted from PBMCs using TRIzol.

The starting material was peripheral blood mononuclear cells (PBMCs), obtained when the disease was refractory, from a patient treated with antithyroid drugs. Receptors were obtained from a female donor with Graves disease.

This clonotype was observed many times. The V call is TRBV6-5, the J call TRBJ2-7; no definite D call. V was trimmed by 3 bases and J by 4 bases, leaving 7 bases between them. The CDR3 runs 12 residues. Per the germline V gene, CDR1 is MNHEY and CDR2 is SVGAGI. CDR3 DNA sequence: TGTGCCAGCAGTTATGTTGCTTACGAGCAGTACTTC. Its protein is CASSYVAYEQYF.

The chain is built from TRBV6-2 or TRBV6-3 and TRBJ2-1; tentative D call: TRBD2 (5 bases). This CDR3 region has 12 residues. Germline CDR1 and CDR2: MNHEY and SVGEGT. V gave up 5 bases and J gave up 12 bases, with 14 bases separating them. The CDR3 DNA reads TGTGCCAGCAGTGAGGGAAGGCGGTGGCAGTTCTTC. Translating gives CASSEGRRWQFF.

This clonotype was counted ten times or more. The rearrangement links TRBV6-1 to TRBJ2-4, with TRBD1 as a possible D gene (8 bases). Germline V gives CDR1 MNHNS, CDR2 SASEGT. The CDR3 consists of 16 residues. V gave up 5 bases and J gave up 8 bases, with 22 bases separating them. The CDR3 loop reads CASSPGQGGGGDIQYF. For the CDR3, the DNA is TGTGCCAGCAGTCCAGGACAGGGAGGGGGAGGGGACATTCAGTACTTC.

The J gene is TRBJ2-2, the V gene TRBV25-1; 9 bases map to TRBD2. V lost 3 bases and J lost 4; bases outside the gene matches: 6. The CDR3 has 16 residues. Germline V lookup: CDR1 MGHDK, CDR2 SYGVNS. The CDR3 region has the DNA TGTGCCAGCAGTGATTTGCGGGAGGGGGGCACCGGGGAGCTGTTTTTT. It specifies CASSDLREGGTGELFF.

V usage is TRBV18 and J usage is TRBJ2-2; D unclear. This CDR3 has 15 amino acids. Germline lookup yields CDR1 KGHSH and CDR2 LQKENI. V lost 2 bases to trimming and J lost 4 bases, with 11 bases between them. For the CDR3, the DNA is TGTGCCAGCTCACCAGCGGATCCGGGCACCGGGGAGCTGTTTTTT. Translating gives CASSPADPGTGELFF.

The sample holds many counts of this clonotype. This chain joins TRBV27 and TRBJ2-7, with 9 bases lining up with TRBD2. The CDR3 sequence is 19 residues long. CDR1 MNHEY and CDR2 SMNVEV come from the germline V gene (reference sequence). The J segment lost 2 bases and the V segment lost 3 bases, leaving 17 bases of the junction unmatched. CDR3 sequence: CASSFKLLAGKISPYEQYF. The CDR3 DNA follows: TGTGCCAGCAGTTTCAAACTCCTAGCGGGAAAAATCAGCCCCTACGAGCAGTACTTC.

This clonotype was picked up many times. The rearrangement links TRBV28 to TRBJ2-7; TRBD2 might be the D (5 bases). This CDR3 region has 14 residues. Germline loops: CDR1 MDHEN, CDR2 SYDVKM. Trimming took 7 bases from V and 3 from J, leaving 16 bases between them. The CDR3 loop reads CASNGLDYGYEQYF. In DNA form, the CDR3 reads TGTGCCAGCAACGGTTTAGACTACGGCTACGAGCAGTACTTC.

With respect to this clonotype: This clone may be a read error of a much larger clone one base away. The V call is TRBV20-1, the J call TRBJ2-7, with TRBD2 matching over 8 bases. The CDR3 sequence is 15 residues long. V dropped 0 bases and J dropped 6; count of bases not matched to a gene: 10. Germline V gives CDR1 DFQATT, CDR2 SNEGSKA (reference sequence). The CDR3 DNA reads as TGCAGTGCTAGAGATCCCGCCCCGGGAGGGTCCGAGCAGTACTTC. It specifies CSARDPAPGGSEQYF.

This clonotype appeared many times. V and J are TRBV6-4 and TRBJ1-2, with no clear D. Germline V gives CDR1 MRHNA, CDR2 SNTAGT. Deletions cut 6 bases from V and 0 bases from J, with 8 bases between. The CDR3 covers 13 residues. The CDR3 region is CASRFGSNYGYTF. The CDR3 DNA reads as TGTGCCAGCAGATTTGGTTCTAACTATGGCTACACCTTC.

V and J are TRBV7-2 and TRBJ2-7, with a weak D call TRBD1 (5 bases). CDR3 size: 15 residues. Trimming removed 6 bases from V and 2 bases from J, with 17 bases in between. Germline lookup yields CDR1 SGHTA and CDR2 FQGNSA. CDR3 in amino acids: CASRPAGQGTYEQYF. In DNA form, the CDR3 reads TGTGCCAGCAGGCCCGCCGGCCAGGGAACCTACGAGCAGTACTTC.

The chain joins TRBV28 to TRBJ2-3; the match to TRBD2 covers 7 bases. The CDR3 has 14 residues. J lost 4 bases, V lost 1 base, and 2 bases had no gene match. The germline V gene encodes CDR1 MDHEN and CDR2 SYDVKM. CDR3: CASSLSSGSDTQYF. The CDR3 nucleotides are TGTGCCAGCAGTTTATCTAGCGGTTCAGATACGCAGTATTTT.

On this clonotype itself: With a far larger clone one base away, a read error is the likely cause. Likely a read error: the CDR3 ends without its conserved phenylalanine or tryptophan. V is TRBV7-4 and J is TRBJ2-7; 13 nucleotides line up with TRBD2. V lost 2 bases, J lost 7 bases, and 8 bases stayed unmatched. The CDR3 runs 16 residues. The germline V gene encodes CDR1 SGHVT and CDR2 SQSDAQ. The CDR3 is CASSLPTSGRPGEQYL. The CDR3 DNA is TGTGCCAGCAGCTTACCGACTAGCGGGAGGCCTGGGGAGCAGTACCTC.

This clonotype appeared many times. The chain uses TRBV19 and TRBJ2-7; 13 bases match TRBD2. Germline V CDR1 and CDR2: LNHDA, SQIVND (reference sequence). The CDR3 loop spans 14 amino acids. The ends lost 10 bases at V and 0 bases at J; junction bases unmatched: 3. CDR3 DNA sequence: TGTGCCACCCGGACTAGCGGGAGCTCCTACGAGCAGTACTTC. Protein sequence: CATRTSGSSYEQYF.

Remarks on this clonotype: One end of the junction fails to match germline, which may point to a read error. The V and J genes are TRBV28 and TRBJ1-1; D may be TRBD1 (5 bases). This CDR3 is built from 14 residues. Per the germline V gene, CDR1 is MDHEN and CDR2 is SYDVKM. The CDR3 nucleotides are TGTGCCAGCAGTTTGCACAGGCTGAACGCTGAAGCTTTCTTT. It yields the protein CASSLHRLNAEAFF.

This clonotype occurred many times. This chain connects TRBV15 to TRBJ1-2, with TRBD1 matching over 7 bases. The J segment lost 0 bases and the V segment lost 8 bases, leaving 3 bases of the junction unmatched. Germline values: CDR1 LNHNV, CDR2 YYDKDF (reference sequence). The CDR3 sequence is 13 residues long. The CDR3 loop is CATLGQPNYGYTF. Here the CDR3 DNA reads TGTGCCACCCTGGGACAGCCTAACTATGGCTACACCTTC.

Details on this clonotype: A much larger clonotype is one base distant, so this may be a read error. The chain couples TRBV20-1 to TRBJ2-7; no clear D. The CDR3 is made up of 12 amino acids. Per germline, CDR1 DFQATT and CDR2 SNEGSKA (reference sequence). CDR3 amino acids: CRPGGLMYERYF. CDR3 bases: TGCAGACCAGGTGGCTTGATGTACGAGCGGTACTTC.